One and the same sample provided the 2 T cell receptor beta chains below, sequenced in a study of blood T cell repertoires in COVID-19. Assay: immunoSEQ multiplex PCR; the TCRdb copy retains only in-frame clones and omits some. Found here are over 120,000 clones, 78% of them singletons; the top ten hold approximately 6%. Sequenced input: PBMCs or T cells enriched from blood (not recorded which). These TCRs come from a woman aged 50 to 65 who had recovered from COVID-19.

This CDR3 reads CSVESRPGQEAFF. The CDR3 DNA is TGCAGCGTTGAGTCCCGACCGGGACAGGAAGCTTTCTTT. The J gene is TRBJ1-1, the V gene TRBV29-1; 7 bases are shared with TRBD1. Germline CDR1 is SQVTM and CDR2 is ANQGSEA. Unmatched junction bases numbered 9, after V lost 3 bases and J lost 8 bases. CDR3 size: 13 residues.

This clone was detected only once. The rearrangement links TRBV28 to TRBJ1-2, with unresolved D. With 5 bases removed from V and 5 bases from J, the gap between germline ends came to 9 bases. Germline V CDR1 and CDR2: MDHEN, SYDVKM. The CDR3 has 12 amino acids. Here the CDR3 DNA reads TGTGCCAGCAGTGAAACGGGGTATGGCTACACCTTC. Amino acids: CASSETGYGYTF.